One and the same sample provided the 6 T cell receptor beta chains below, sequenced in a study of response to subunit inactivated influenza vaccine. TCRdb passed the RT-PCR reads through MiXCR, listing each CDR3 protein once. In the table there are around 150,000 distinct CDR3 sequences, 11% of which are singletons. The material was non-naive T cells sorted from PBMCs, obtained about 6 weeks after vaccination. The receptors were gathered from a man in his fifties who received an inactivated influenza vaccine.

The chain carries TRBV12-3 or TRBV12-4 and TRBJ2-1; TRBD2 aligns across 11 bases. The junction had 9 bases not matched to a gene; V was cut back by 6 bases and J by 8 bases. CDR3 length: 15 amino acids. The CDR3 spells CASRILAGGGDEQFF. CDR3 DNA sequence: TGTGCCAGCAGGATCCTAGCGGGAGGTGGTGATGAGCAGTTCTTC.

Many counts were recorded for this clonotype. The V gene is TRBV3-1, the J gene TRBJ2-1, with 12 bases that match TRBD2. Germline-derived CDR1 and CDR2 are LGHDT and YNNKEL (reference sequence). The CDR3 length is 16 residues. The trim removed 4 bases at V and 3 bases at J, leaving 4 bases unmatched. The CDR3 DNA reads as TGTGCCAGCAGCCCGCGGACTAGCGGGGTCTACAATGAGCAGTTCTTC. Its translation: CASSPRTSGVYNEQFF.

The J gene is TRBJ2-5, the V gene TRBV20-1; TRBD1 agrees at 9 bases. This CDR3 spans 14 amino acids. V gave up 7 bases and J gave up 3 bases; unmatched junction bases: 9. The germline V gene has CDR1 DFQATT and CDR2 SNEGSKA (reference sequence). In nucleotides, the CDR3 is TGCAGTGAATCGACAGGGGGAGGAGAAGAGACCCAGTACTTC. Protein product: CSESTGGGEETQYF.

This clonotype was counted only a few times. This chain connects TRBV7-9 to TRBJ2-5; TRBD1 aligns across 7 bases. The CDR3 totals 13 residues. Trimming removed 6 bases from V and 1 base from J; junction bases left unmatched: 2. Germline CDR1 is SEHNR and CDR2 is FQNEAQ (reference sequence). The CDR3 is CASRGQIQETQYF. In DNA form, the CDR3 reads TGTGCCAGCAGGGGACAGATCCAAGAGACCCAGTACTTC.

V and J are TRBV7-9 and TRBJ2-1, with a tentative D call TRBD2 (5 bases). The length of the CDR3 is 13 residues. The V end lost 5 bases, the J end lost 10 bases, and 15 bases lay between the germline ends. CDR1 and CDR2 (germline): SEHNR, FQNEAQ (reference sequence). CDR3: CASSRRTPPEQFF. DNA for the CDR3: TGTGCCAGCAGCAGACGGACTCCCCCCGAGCAGTTCTTC.

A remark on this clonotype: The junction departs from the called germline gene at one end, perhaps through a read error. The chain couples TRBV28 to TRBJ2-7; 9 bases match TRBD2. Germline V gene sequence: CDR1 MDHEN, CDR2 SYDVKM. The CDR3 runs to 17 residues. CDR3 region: CACSPPPGLALTYEQYF. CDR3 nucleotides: TGTGCCTGCAGTCCACCTCCGGGACTAGCCCTCACCTACGAGCAGTACTTC.